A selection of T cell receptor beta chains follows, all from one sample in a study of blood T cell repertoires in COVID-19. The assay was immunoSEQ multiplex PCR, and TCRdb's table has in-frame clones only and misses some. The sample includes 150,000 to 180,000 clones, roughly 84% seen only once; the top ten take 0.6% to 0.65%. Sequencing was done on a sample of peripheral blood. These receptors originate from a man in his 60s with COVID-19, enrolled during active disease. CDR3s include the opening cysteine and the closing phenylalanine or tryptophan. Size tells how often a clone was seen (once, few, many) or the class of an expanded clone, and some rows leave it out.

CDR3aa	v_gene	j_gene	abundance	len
CSTRTGGLYGYTF	TRBV29-1	TRBJ1-2	NA	13
CASSGGDSRRTQYF	TRBV7-9	TRBJ2-3	NA	14
CASRKTGTQETQYF	TRBV6-5	TRBJ2-5	NA	14
CASSSAGGTEAFF	TRBV12-3/TRBV12-4	TRBJ1-1	NA	13
CASSDSDYNSPLHF	TRBV5-1	TRBJ1-6	once	14
CSASPGRVEYGYTF	TRBV20-1	TRBJ1-2	NA	14
CASSPGQGVNIQYF	TRBV18	TRBJ2-4	NA	14
CASSSQGATYSYEQYF	TRBV6-2/TRBV6-3	TRBJ2-7	NA	16
CASSRVGGGGEKLFF	TRBV7-2	TRBJ1-4	NA	15
CAISGDRESGYTF	TRBV10-3	TRBJ1-2	NA	13
CASSYSVVSAHEQYF	TRBV6-5	TRBJ2-7	NA	15
CASSLDTISHTEAFF	TRBV7-3	TRBJ1-1	NA	15
CASSEEPSGSWYEQFF	TRBV6-1	TRBJ2-1	NA	16
CASSLASRDRGQGYLQPQHF	TRBV7-2	TRBJ1-5	NA	20
CASSYSRVGNQPQHF	TRBV6-5	TRBJ1-5	NA	15
CASSKLYEQYF	TRBV5-6	TRBJ2-7	NA	11
CASSLRVTAWEKLFF	TRBV7-9	TRBJ1-4	NA	15
CASRVQGLINSPLHF	TRBV2	TRBJ1-6	NA	15
CASSLGGQGRADTQYF	TRBV7-2	TRBJ2-3	NA	16
CASSQDFSTSGRYNEQFF	TRBV4-3	TRBJ2-1	NA	18
CASRGRGATETQYF	TRBV19	TRBJ2-5	once	14
CASSTPQVGRGYTF	TRBV28	TRBJ1-2	NA	14
CASSAQTGLNTEAFF	TRBV9	TRBJ1-1	NA	15
CATSTGGSGYGYTF	TRBV15	TRBJ1-2	once	14
CASSLRGLSHSPLHF	TRBV5-6	TRBJ1-6	NA	15
CASSPSSGRATGELFF	TRBV7-3	TRBJ2-2	NA	16
CASSQGAGGTEAFF	TRBV3-1/TRBV3-2	TRBJ1-1	NA	14
CASSLAAGGISNQPQHF	TRBV7-2	TRBJ1-5	NA	17
CASRPTGGNYGYTF	TRBV28	TRBJ1-2	few	14